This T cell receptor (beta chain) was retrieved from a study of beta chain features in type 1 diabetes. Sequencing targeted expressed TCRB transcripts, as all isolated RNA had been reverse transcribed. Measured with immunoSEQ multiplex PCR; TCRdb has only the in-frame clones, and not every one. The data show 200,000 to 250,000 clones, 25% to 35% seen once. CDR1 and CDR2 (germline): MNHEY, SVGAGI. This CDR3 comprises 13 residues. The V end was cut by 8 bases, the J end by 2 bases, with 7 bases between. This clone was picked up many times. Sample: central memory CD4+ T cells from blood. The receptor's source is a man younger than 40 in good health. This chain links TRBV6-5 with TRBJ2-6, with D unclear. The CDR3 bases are TGTGCCAGCGGGGTGCCTGGGGCCAACGTCCTGACTTTC. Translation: CASGVPGANVLTF.